The next 13 T cell receptor beta chains were all read from a single sample in a study of CXCR3-negative and CXCR3-positive naive CD8 T cells. Study conclusions and caveats: Comparison of naive cells showed more hydrophobic TRB CDR3s in CXCR3-positive than in CXCR3-negative naive cells.

Libraries were UMI-labeled 5' RACE TRB cDNA. TCRdb reprocessed the 5' RACE reads, with one entry per CDR3 protein and no DNA. In all, the sample yields 85,000 to 90,000 distinct CDR3 sequences. No cognate antigen is known for these TCRs. Sequencing was done on a sample of naive CXCR3+ CD8+ T cells from blood. The subset was: CD45RO-CCR7+CD27+CD95- naive CD8+ T cells expressing CXCR3 (TNR3+). The origin of the receptors is a human donor in good health. Some clones in this sample may be carry-over from other donors' samples.

V usage is TRBV28 and J usage is TRBJ2-7. This CDR3 has 16 residues. Germline-derived CDR1 and CDR2 are MDHEN and SYDVKM. The chain's CDR3 is CASSTAQTGARYEQYF.

The chain employs TRBV29-1 and TRBJ1-2; TCRdb gives TRBD1 as the D gene, but with no DNA this cannot be confirmed. Germline lookup yields CDR1 SQVTM and CDR2 ANQGSEA. There are 16 residues in the CDR3. CDR3: CSVEDYTLGTNYGYTF.

This chain joins TRBV29-1 and TRBJ2-1; there is no DNA to check the TCRdb D call of TRBD1. The length of the CDR3 is 15 residues. CDR1 is SQVTM and CDR2 is ANQGSEA in the germline V gene. The CDR3 loop is CSVEDSDRWPNEQFF.

The rearrangement uses TRBV4-2 and TRBJ2-7; with no DNA, the TCRdb D assignment of TRBD1 cannot be verified. Germline CDR1 reads LGHNA; CDR2 reads YNFKEQ. The CDR3 extends over 14 amino acids. The CDR3 sequence is CASSSRTGYYEQYF.

This chain joins TRBV5-1 and TRBJ1-1. This CDR3 contains 15 residues. Germline V gene sequence: CDR1 SGHRS, CDR2 YFSETQ. The CDR3 loop is CASSLGDHLNTEAFF.

J is TRBJ2-7 and V is TRBV5-1; TCRdb picks TRBD1, but there is no DNA to check that call. The CDR3 is 14 residues long. Germline-derived CDR1 and CDR2 are SGHRS and YFSETQ. The chain's CDR3 is CASSLASGDYEQYF.

The genes are TRBV10-2 and TRBJ1-2; without DNA, the TCRdb call of TRBD1 cannot be checked. The CDR3 sequence is 14 residues long. The germline gives CDR1 WSHSY, CDR2 SAAADI. The chain's CDR3 is CASSAPGQHYGYTF.

The V gene is TRBV6-5, the J gene TRBJ2-1; the TRBD1 assignment by TCRdb is unverifiable without DNA. Germline assignment: CDR1 MNHEY and CDR2 SVGAGI. This CDR3 comprises 16 residues. The CDR3 sequence: CASSYSVLTVNNEQFF.

This chain uses TRBV28 with TRBJ2-7; TCRdb lists TRBD1, though no DNA is available to test this call. Germline assignment: CDR1 MDHEN and CDR2 SYDVKM. This CDR3 has 13 residues. The CDR3 loop reads CASRRDSGREQYF.

This chain links TRBV9 with TRBJ1-2. There are 16 residues in the CDR3. Germline CDR1 and CDR2: SGDLS and YYNGEE. The CDR3 region is CASSVGVLGTLGGYTF.

The chain uses TRBV28 and TRBJ2-3; TCRdb gives TRBD2 as the D gene, but with no DNA this cannot be confirmed. Germline values: CDR1 MDHEN, CDR2 SYDVKM. CDR3 length: 19 residues. CDR3 amino acids: CASSLSPGLAGGPPDTQYF.

The chain is built from TRBV5-6 and TRBJ2-7; TCRdb calls TRBD1, which cannot be checked without DNA. The germline gives CDR1 SGHDT, CDR2 YYEEEE. The CDR3 length is 16 residues. The CDR3 region is CASSPYPGTGLHEQYF.

The chain joins TRBV7-3 to TRBJ2-1; the TCRdb call, TRBD1, lacks DNA for checking. CDR1 and CDR2 from the germline V gene are SGHTA and FQGTGA. CDR3 size: 16 residues. CDR3: CASSFGPGGLYNEQFF.